This T cell receptor beta chain originates from a study of cytomegalovirus exposure and HLA in healthy donors. The PCR had 60 Vbeta and 13 Jbeta primers. Clones were read by immunoSEQ multiplex PCR, and TCRdb kept only the in-frame ones, dropping some. Of about 170,000 clones listed, around 80% are singletons. Healthy bone marrow donors made up the cohort. Broader study findings: V- and J-gene trimming in TCR beta was tied to a missense DCLRE1C variant by an analysis performed later. Some V segments, including TRBV6-2 and TRBV6-3, were excluded as indistinguishable.

After removal of 1 base from V and 4 bases from J, the junction contained 5 bases not matched to a gene. Germline CDR1 GTSNPN, CDR2 SVGIG (reference sequence). This CDR3 spans 14 amino acids. Comments on this clone: Antigen specificity is unknown.

This TCR was recovered from a woman aged 45-65 years in good health and CMV-seropositive. V is TRBV30 and J is TRBJ1-2; 8 nucleotides line up with TRBD1. Specimen: PBMCs. CDR3 DNA: TGTGCCTGGAGTGGGACAGGGCACCTCTATGGCTACACCTTC. Its translation: CAWSGTGHLYGYTF.